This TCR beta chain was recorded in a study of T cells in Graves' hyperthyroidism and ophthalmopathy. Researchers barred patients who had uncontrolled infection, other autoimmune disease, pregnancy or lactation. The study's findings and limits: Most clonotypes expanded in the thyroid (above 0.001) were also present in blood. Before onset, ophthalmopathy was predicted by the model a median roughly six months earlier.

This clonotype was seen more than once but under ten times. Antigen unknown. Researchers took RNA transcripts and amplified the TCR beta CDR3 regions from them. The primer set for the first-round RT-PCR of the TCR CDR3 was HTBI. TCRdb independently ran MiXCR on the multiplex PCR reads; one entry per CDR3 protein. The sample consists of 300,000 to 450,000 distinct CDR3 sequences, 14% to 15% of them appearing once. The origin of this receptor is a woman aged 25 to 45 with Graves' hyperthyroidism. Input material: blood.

CDR3 in amino acids: CSAQGTSGRGYEQYF. As DNA, the CDR3 is TGCAGCGCCCAAGGGACTAGCGGGAGAGGATACGAGCAGTACTTC. The chain joins TRBV29-1 to TRBJ2-7, with 14 bases that match TRBD2. The V gene's germline CDR1 is SQVTM and CDR2 ANQGSEA. V gave up 7 bases and J gave up 4 bases; unmatched junction bases: 9. This CDR3 region has 15 residues.